This T cell receptor (beta chain) was captured in a study of T cell responses to AZD1222 COVID-19 vaccine. Whole-study results and caveats: The study found vaccine-associated CD4 TCRs spanning spike, dominant at 160-218 and 743-854. Two AZD1222 administrations were followed by greater Spike-specific TCR breadth and depth.

Clones were sequenced by immunoSEQ multiplex PCR, and TCRdb holds only the in-frame ones, with some missing. The sample records 13,000 to 15,000 clones, 84% being singletons. The CDR3 is 13 residues long. V lost 5 bases to trimming and J lost 3 bases, with 10 bases between them. Germline loops: CDR1 MNHEY, CDR2 SVGAGI. This clone is medium-sized in the sample. Its matching antigen is unknown. The TCR originated in an adult who received the AZD1222 COVID-19 vaccine. The rearrangement links TRBV6-5 to TRBJ1-2; weak D call: TRBD1 (5 bases). Sequences were derived from peripheral blood, sampled 28 days after the second AZD1222 dose. The CDR3 DNA follows: TGTGCCAGCAGTCGGGACGGTGACTATGGCTACACCTTC. This sequence encodes CASSRDGDYGYTF.